The 27 T cell receptor beta chains below all came from one sample that was sequenced in a study of blood T cells in healthy people across ages. Alongside a J-beta primer mix, a sample-barcoded 5' primer served in a second PCR lasting roughly 7 to 11 cycles. Via MiXCR, TCRdb re-called the 5' RACE reads, giving one row per CDR3 protein. Of around 800,000 distinct CDR3 sequences listed, about half are singletons. Sequenced material: blood. These receptors all come from an older man in good health.

This clonotype was picked up a small number of times. This chain joins TRBV6-2 or TRBV6-3 and TRBJ2-7, with 7 bases lining up with TRBD2. The CDR3 runs 12 residues. V lost 7 bases to trimming and J lost 6 bases; unmatched junction nucleotides: 6. Germline V gene lookup returns CDR1 MNHEY and CDR2 SVGEGT. CDR3 bases: TGTGCCAGCACTCCCGGGACTACCGAGCAGTACTTC. Its translation is CASTPGTTEQYF.

Points on this clonotype: An end of the junction differs from the germline gene, which may be a read error. The J gene is TRBJ2-1, the V gene TRBV10-2; possibly TRBD2 for D (6 bases). This CDR3 spans 13 amino acids. Germline V lookup: CDR1 WSHSY, CDR2 SAAADI. CDR3 nucleotide sequence: TGCTCCAGCAGTGAGTCGGGGGAAAATGAGCAGTTCTTC. This gives the protein CSSSESGENEQFF.

The chain uses TRBV5-1 and TRBJ2-3; D gene uncertain. This CDR3 has 13 amino acids. V was shortened by 5 bases and J by 4 bases, with 11 bases between the two germline ends. From germline, CDR1 is SGHRS and CDR2 YFSETQ. The CDR3 loop reads CASRPTVADTQYF. The CDR3 DNA reads TGCGCCAGCAGGCCGACGGTGGCAGATACGCAGTATTTT. Full variable domain (rest looked up from reference TRBV5-1 and TRBJ2-3): KAGVTQTPRYLIKTRGQQVTLSCSPISGHRSVSWYQQTPGQGLQFLFEYFSETQRNKGNFPGRFSGRQFSNSRSEMNVSTLELGDSALYLCASRPTVADTQYFGPGTRLTVL.

CDR3 region: CASSLRVGDYGEQYF. Written as DNA, the CDR3 is TGCGCCAGCAGCTTACGAGTCGGGGACTACGGCGAGCAGTACTTC. The rearrangement uses TRBV5-1 and TRBJ2-7; 7 bases match TRBD2. Looked up from germline, CDR1 is SGHRS and CDR2 is YFSETQ. CDR3 length: 15 residues. The J segment lost 6 bases and the V segment lost 2 bases, leaving 11 bases of the junction unmatched.

The chain couples TRBV7-3 to TRBJ2-2; D is perhaps TRBD2 (5 bases). CDR3 size: 16 residues. Deletions cut 2 bases from V and 6 bases from J, with 16 bases between. The germline V gene has CDR1 SGHTA and CDR2 FQGTGA. The CDR3 reads CASSLQRNLAPGELFF. The DNA of the CDR3 is TGTGCCAGCAGCTTACAACGCAACCTAGCCCCCGGGGAGCTGTTTTTT.

Only a few counts were recorded for this clonotype. The chain recombines TRBV12-3 or TRBV12-4 with TRBJ2-3; 14 bases agree with TRBD2. V was pared by 6 bases and J by 4 bases, with 12 bases of the junction left unmatched. The CDR3 has 18 amino acids. The CDR3 nucleotides read TGTGCCAGCAGCACCGGGACTAGCGGGAGCCTCCCCCCAGATACGCAGTATTTT. It yields the protein CASSTGTSGSLPPDTQYF.

This chain uses TRBV11-2 with TRBJ2-7; 8 positions agree with TRBD1. CDR3 length: 15 amino acids. J gave up 5 bases and V 5 bases, and 11 bases lay outside the gene matches. The V gene's germline CDR1 is SGHAT and CDR2 FQNNGV. This CDR3 reads CASSLWETGENEQYF. Written as DNA, the CDR3 is TGTGCCAGCAGCCTATGGGAGACAGGGGAAAACGAGCAGTACTTC. The variable domain in full, completed from reference TRBV11-2 and TRBJ2-7, reads EAGVAQSPRYKIIEKRQSVAFWCNPISGHATLYWYQQILGQGPKLLIQFQNNGVVDDSQLPKDRFSAERLKGVDSTLKIQPAKLEDSAVYLCASSLWETGENEQYFGPGTRLTVT.

The V and J genes are TRBV12-1 and TRBJ2-4; no DNA check was done on the table's D call, TRBD1. The DNA end is a closer match to TRBJ2-5, so the J assignment may be wrong. TRBV12-1 is reported as a pseudogene. The CDR3 is 16 amino acids. The CDR3 region is CASRPKTWTEQETQYF. The CDR3 DNA is TGTGCCAGCAGACCTAAAACCTGGACAGAGCAAGAGACCCAGTACTTC.

The gene calls are TRBV7-2 and TRBJ2-1; D gene ambiguous. Deletions cut 1 base from V and 5 bases from J, with 12 bases between. Germline loops: CDR1 SGHTA, CDR2 FQGNSA. CDR3 length equals 15 residues. The CDR3: CASSLDLGPNNEQFF. CDR3 nucleotide sequence: TGTGCCAGCAGCTTAGACTTAGGACCAAACAATGAGCAGTTCTTC.

The chain couples TRBV7-2 to TRBJ2-2; 12 bases agree with TRBD1. The V gene's germline CDR1 is SGHTA and CDR2 FQGNSA. CDR3 length equals 17 residues. J was trimmed by 6 bases and V by 4 bases; bases with no gene match: 9. In DNA, the CDR3 is TGTGCCAGCAGCTCGCAGTGGGGGACAGGGGGCGCCGGGGAGCTGTTTTTT. Encoded protein: CASSSQWGTGGAGELFF.

CDR3 sequence (DNA): TGTGCCAGCAGTGAATATACCGGCAGGGGTAATGAGCAGTTCTTC. Amino acid sequence: CASSEYTGRGNEQFF. J is TRBJ2-1 and V is TRBV25-1; tentatively, D is TRBD1 (6 bases). V dropped 0 bases and J dropped 7 bases, with 13 bases sitting between them. CDR1 is MGHDK, CDR2 SYGVNS, per germline. The CDR3 length is 15 residues.

J is TRBJ2-1 and V is TRBV5-1; the D gene could be TRBD1 or TRBD2 (6 bases each). The V gene lost 5 bases and the J gene lost 8 bases, with 29 bases spanning the gap. This CDR3 contains 18 residues. Germline assignment: CDR1 SGHRS and CDR2 YFSETQ. The CDR3 spells CASSVSRGPERVLDEQFF. The CDR3 DNA reads as TGCGCCAGCAGTGTGAGTCGGGGGCCCGAACGGGTCCTCGATGAGCAGTTCTTC. Variable domain in full (rest from reference TRBV5-1 and TRBJ2-1): KAGVTQTPRYLIKTRGQQVTLSCSPISGHRSVSWYQQTPGQGLQFLFEYFSETQRNKGNFPGRFSGRQFSNSRSEMNVSTLELGDSALYLCASSVSRGPERVLDEQFFGPGTRLTVL.

The genes are TRBV6-6 and TRBJ2-7, with 7 nucleotides matching TRBD1. CDR3 length: 14 residues. Germline V lookup: CDR1 MNHNY, CDR2 SVGAGI (reference sequence). J lost 2 bases, V lost 6 bases, and 7 bases had no gene match. The CDR3: CASRPGQETYEQYF. The CDR3 nucleotides read TGTGCCAGCAGACCTGGACAGGAGACCTACGAGCAGTACTTC.

This clonotype was observed many times. The chain is built from TRBV7-3 and TRBJ1-1, with D unclear. Trimming removed 2 bases from V and 7 bases from J, with 11 bases in between. CDR1 is SGHTA, CDR2 FQGTGA, per germline. This CDR3 has 13 amino acids. CDR3 loop: CASSLVQRSEAFF. CDR3 nucleotide sequence: TGTGCCAGCAGCTTAGTGCAACGGAGTGAAGCTTTCTTT. Supplemented by reference TRBV7-3 and TRBJ1-1, the full variable domain reads GAGVSQTPSNKVTEKGKYVELRCDPISGHTALYWYRQSLGQGPEFLIYFQGTGAADDSGLPNDRFFAVRPEGSVSTLKIQRTERGDSAVYLCASSLVQRSEAFFGQGTRLTVV.

This chain links TRBV7-3 with TRBJ2-1; 11 nucleotides line up with TRBD2. The CDR3 loop spans 16 amino acids. V lost 0 bases, J lost 4 bases, and 2 bases stayed unmatched. Germline CDR1 reads SGHTA; CDR2 reads FQGTGA. CDR3 in DNA: TGTGCCAGCAGCTTAACGGCTAGCGGGAGGTACAATGAGCAGTTCTTC. Amino acids: CASSLTASGRYNEQFF. Filled out from reference TRBV7-3 and TRBJ2-1, the complete variable domain reads GAGVSQTPSNKVTEKGKYVELRCDPISGHTALYWYRQSLGQGPEFLIYFQGTGAADDSGLPNDRFFAVRPEGSVSTLKIQRTERGDSAVYLCASSLTASGRYNEQFFGPGTRLTVL.

V usage is TRBV7-2 and J usage is TRBJ2-3; D unresolved. The germline V and J ends were trimmed by 0 bases and 6 bases, with 13 bases remaining between them. Germline CDR1 SGHTA, CDR2 FQGNSA. This CDR3 has 15 amino acids. The CDR3 nucleotides read TGTGCCAGCAGCTTAGCCCCGGTGGGCTGGGATACGCAGTATTTT. Its protein product is CASSLAPVGWDTQYF.

The chain couples TRBV12-3 or TRBV12-4 to TRBJ1-2, with 10 bases that match TRBD1. V dropped 3 bases and J dropped 8; count of bases not matched to a gene: 6. The CDR3 consists of 14 residues. Here the CDR3 DNA reads TGTGCCAGCAGTTTGGGACAGGGGTTCGTCGGCTACACCTTC. Translation: CASSLGQGFVGYTF.

V gene TRBV20-1 combines with J gene TRBJ2-3; maybe TRBD2 (6 bases). Trimming shortened V by 1 base and J by 0 bases, and 23 bases separated the two germline ends. CDR3 length: 19 residues. CDR1 and CDR2 (germline): DFQATT, SNEGSKA (reference sequence). CDR3 loop: CSARAPPGEPTGSTDTQYF. As DNA, the CDR3 is TGCAGTGCTAGAGCCCCACCGGGGGAGCCAACTGGGAGCACAGATACGCAGTATTTT.

This clonotype occurred a few times. This chain uses TRBV7-6 with TRBJ2-5; D is possibly TRBD1 or TRBD2 (6 bases each). The CDR3 is 13 residues long. V gave up 11 bases and J gave up 9 bases, with 22 bases separating them. Germline CDR1 and CDR2: SGHVS and FNYEAQ. CDR3 region: CAGAGLTGSAQYF. Written as DNA, the CDR3 is TGTGCCGGTGCGGGGTTGACAGGTTCGGCCCAGTACTTC.

The J gene is TRBJ2-5, the V gene TRBV25-1; D gene unclear. The better agreement between TRBJ2-7 and the DNA end casts doubt on the J call. Germline loops: CDR1 MGHDK, CDR2 SYGVNS. The CDR3 extends over 15 amino acids. The CDR3 coding sequence is TGTGCCAGCAGTGAATTTGGAGTTCTTCTCGGCGAGCAGTACTTC. Its protein is CASSEFGVLLGEQYF.

This chain connects TRBV29-1 to TRBJ2-1; the match to TRBD1 covers 7 bases. The J segment lost 6 bases and the V segment lost 8 bases, leaving 10 bases of the junction unmatched. The CDR3 runs to 13 residues. Germline CDR1 and CDR2: SQVTM and ANQGSEA. The CDR3: CSLGYGTANEQFF. The CDR3, as DNA: TGCAGCTTAGGTTACGGGACAGCCAATGAGCAGTTCTTC.

The V call is TRBV11-3, the J call TRBJ1-2; D unclear. With 1 base removed from V and 13 bases from J, the gap between germline ends came to 16 bases. The germline V gene has CDR1 SGHNT and CDR2 YENEEA. The CDR3 is 13 amino acids. DNA for the CDR3: TGTGCCAGCAGCTTAGCAGCCCATGGATTCTGCACCTTC. As protein: CASSLAAHGFCTF.

This clonotype was counted a few times. V and J are TRBV7-2 and TRBJ1-6, with D unresolved. The CDR3 sequence is 15 residues long. The germline V and J ends were trimmed by 0 bases and 8 bases, with 11 bases remaining between them. From germline, CDR1 is SGHTA and CDR2 FQGNSA. CDR3 nucleotides: TGTGCCAGCAGCTTAGCTGGGTTGGTAGATTCACCCCTCCACTTT. It codes for CASSLAGLVDSPLHF.

In its sample, this clonotype was seen a few times. The J gene is TRBJ2-3, the V gene TRBV5-1; D may be TRBD2 (5 bases). V lost 0 bases and J 4 bases, leaving 9 bases between the germline ends. The CDR3 sequence is 14 residues long. CDR1 and CDR2 (germline): SGHRS, YFSETQ. The chain's CDR3 is CASSLAPSPDTQYF. CDR3 DNA: TGCGCCAGCAGCTTGGCTCCTAGCCCAGATACGCAGTATTTT.

This clonotype was observed a few times. The chain links TRBV7-9 to TRBJ2-2; 12 bases are shared with TRBD1. Germline assignment: CDR1 SEHNR and CDR2 FQNEAQ (reference sequence). The V and J ends lost 5 bases and 5 bases, in that order; junction bases with no gene match: 15. The CDR3 runs 19 residues. The CDR3 DNA follows: TGTGCCAGCAGCCCGGGACAGGGGGCGACCTCCGGACCGACCGGGGAGCTGTTTTTT. Protein sequence: CASSPGQGATSGPTGELFF.

This clonotype appeared many times. The V gene is TRBV5-1, the J gene TRBJ2-1; D is unclear. CDR1 is SGHRS, CDR2 YFSETQ, per germline. V was clipped by 0 bases and J by 0 bases, with 10 bases between them. The CDR3 covers 16 residues. Here the CDR3 DNA reads TGCGCCAGCAGCTTGGGGGCGCGACGCTCCTACAATGAGCAGTTCTTC. Translated: CASSLGARRSYNEQFF.

As concerns this clonotype: Just one base apart from a much larger clone, this may be a read error. This chain joins TRBV28 and TRBJ2-5; 12 positions agree with TRBD2. Germline values: CDR1 MDHEN, CDR2 SYDVKM. The CDR3 extends over 16 amino acids. The CDR3 nucleotides are TGTGCCGGCAGTCCCTTGCTAGCGGGAGGGCTAGAGACCCAGTACTTC. Residues: CAGSPLLAGGLETQYF.